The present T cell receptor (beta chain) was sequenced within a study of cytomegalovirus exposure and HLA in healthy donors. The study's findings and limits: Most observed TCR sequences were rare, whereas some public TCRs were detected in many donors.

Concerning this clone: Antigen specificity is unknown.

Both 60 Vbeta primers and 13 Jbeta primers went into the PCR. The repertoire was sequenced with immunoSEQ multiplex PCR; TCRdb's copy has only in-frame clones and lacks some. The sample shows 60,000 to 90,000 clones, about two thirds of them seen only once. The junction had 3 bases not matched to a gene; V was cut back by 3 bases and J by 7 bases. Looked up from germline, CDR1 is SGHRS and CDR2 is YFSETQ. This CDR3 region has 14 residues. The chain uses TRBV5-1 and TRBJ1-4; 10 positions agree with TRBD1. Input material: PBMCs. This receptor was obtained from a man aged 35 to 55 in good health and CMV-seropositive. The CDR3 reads CASSSTGGSEKLFF. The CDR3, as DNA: TGCGCCAGCAGCTCGACAGGGGGCAGTGAAAAACTGTTTTTT.